Each of the 26 T cell receptor beta chains below was sequenced from the same sample in a study of CD8 T cell repertoires and HIV-1 epitope variants. No antigens are known for them. The method was immunoSEQ multiplex PCR; TCRdb's version includes in-frame clones alone and lacks a portion of them. The sample carries more than 4,500 clones, about 67% recorded once. Sequenced sample: cultured CD8+ T cells derived from PBMCs. Every receptor here comes from a male donor with HIV.

The chain carries TRBV13 and TRBJ2-2, with 12 bases fitting TRBD2. In germline, CDR1 is PRHDT, CDR2 FYEKMQ (reference sequence). V lost 5 bases and J lost 6; bases outside the gene matches: 7. The length of the CDR3 is 16 residues. The CDR3 bases are TGTGCCAGCAGCCGCGCTAGCGGGGGGGCCGCCGGGGAGCTGTTTTTT. This encodes CASSRASGGAAGELFF.

This rearrangement joins TRBV6-6 to TRBJ1-1; tentative D call: TRBD1 (5 bases). With 2 bases removed from V and 1 base from J, the gap between germline ends came to 14 bases. Germline lookup yields CDR1 MNHNY and CDR2 SVGAGI (reference sequence). This CDR3 has 16 amino acids. This CDR3 is CASSYPEGRKNTEAFF. The CDR3 coding sequence is TGTGCCAGCAGTTACCCCGAGGGGAGGAAGAACACTGAAGCTTTCTTT.

The rearrangement links TRBV11-2 to TRBJ2-1, with D perhaps TRBD2 (5 bases). V was pared by 4 bases and J by 1 base, with 11 bases between. Germline lookup yields CDR1 SGHAT and CDR2 FQNNGV. CDR3 size: 15 residues. Here the CDR3 DNA reads TGTGCCAGCAGCTGGAAAGCGGATTCCTACAATGAGCAGTTCTTC. It encodes CASSWKADSYNEQFF.

The chain uses TRBV15 and TRBJ2-2; possible D gene TRBD1, 5 bases. There are 15 residues in the CDR3. V was trimmed by 5 bases and J by 1 base, leaving 11 bases between them. In germline, CDR1 is LNHNV, CDR2 YYDKDF (reference sequence). The CDR3 is CATSRSRENTGELFF. The CDR3 DNA reads TGTGCCACCAGCCGTAGCAGGGAGAACACCGGGGAGCTGTTTTTT.

The genes are TRBV9 and TRBJ2-7, with a weak D call TRBD2 (6 bases). CDR1 and CDR2 from the germline V gene are SGDLS and YYNGEE. CDR3 length: 14 amino acids. V was pared by 0 bases and J by 4 bases, with 11 bases between. Here the CDR3 reads CASSVAGETYEQYF. The CDR3 nucleotides read TGTGCCAGCAGCGTAGCGGGGGAGACGTACGAGCAGTACTTC.

The V call is TRBV13, the J call TRBJ2-7, with D uncertain. Germline lookup yields CDR1 PRHDT and CDR2 FYEKMQ (reference sequence). The ends were cut back, 5 bases at V and 0 bases at J, with 17 bases in the middle. The CDR3 is 16 amino acids. The CDR3 DNA reads as TGTGCCAGCAGCAAACCAGAAGGCCCAAGCTCCTACGAGCAGTACTTC. Protein product: CASSKPEGPSSYEQYF.

This clone was seen a few times. J is TRBJ1-1 and V is TRBV6-6, with TRBD1 as a possible D gene (6 bases). Trimming shortened V by 2 bases and J by 0 bases, and 7 bases separated the two germline ends. The V gene's germline CDR1 is MNHNY and CDR2 SVGAGI (reference sequence). This CDR3 is 14 amino acids long. The CDR3 region is CASSYTGLNTEAFF. The CDR3 DNA reads TGTGCCAGCAGTTACACAGGGCTGAACACTGAAGCTTTCTTT.

This clone was observed a few times. The gene calls are TRBV5-4 and TRBJ1-2; D gene unclear. Trimming shortened V by 5 bases and J by 8 bases, and 16 bases separated the two germline ends. Germline loops: CDR1 SGHNT, CDR2 YYREEE (reference sequence). This CDR3 has 13 amino acids. CDR3 DNA sequence: TGTGCCAGCAGTCTCGACGGGGTAGGCGGCTACACCTTC. Encoded protein: CASSLDGVGGYTF.

CDR3: CASSGRETQYF. CDR3 nucleotide sequence: TGTGCCAGCTCGGGGCGGGAGACCCAGTACTTC. The gene calls are TRBV18 and TRBJ2-5, with D possibly TRBD1 on 5 matching bases. CDR3 size: 11 residues. V shed 6 bases and J shed 5 bases, with 7 bases lying between them. Germline CDR1 KGHSH, CDR2 LQKENI.

This clone appeared a few times. The chain recombines TRBV11-2 with TRBJ2-7, with TRBD1 identical over 8 bases. Unmatched junction bases numbered 7, after V lost 1 base and J lost 5 bases. The germline V gene has CDR1 SGHAT and CDR2 FQNNGV. This CDR3 comprises 15 residues. The CDR3 loop is CASSLGDRPRDEQYF. The CDR3, as DNA: TGTGCCAGCAGCTTAGGGGACAGGCCTAGGGACGAGCAGTACTTC.

The J gene is TRBJ1-1, the V gene TRBV19; D unclear. V was trimmed by 7 bases and J by 3 bases, leaving 15 bases between them. Germline V CDR1 and CDR2: LNHDA, SQIVND (reference sequence). This CDR3 region has 14 residues. The CDR3 is CASTDRYGYTEAFF. As DNA, the CDR3 is TGTGCCAGTACCGATCGGTACGGGTACACTGAAGCTTTCTTT.

The chain joins TRBV7-9 to TRBJ2-3; no clear D gene. The CDR3 runs to 11 residues. Trimming removed 5 bases at V and 6 bases at J, with 6 bases between. The germline gives CDR1 SEHNR, CDR2 FQNEAQ (reference sequence). The CDR3 DNA reads TGTGCCAGCAGCCCGCTGGATACGCAGTATTTT. Amino acid sequence: CASSPLDTQYF.

Concerning this clone itself: One end of the junction fails to match germline, which may point to a read error. The chain links TRBV19 to TRBJ1-1, with 7 bases aligning to TRBD1. CDR1 is LNHDA and CDR2 is SQIVND in the germline V gene (reference sequence). This CDR3 is 18 amino acids long. The CDR3: CASSPIEDRDRGNTKAFF. CDR3 bases: TGTGCCAGTAGTCCCATAGAGGACCGGGACAGAGGGAACACTAAAGCTTTCTTT. The whole variable domain, filled in from reference TRBV19 and TRBJ1-1, reads DGGITQSPKYLFRKEGQNVTLSCEQNLNHDAMYWYRQDPGQGLRLIYYSQIVNDFQKGDIAEGYSVSREKKESFPLTVTSAQKNPTAFYLCASSPIEDRDRGNTKAFFGQGTRLTVV.

The chain recombines TRBV7-2 with TRBJ2-5; 8 positions match TRBD2. V was pared by 5 bases and J by 3 bases, with 11 bases of the junction left unmatched. Germline CDR1 reads SGHTA; CDR2 reads FQGNSA. The CDR3 consists of 16 residues. The chain's CDR3 is CASSRKAGVREETQYF. DNA for the CDR3: TGTGCCAGCAGCAGAAAAGCGGGGGTCAGAGAAGAGACCCAGTACTTC.

Turning to this clone: This sample includes further DNA sequences coding for the same CDR3. The chain uses TRBV2 and TRBJ2-5, with D perhaps matching TRBD1 or TRBD2 (6 bases each). In germline, CDR1 is SNHLY, CDR2 FYNNEI. CDR3 size: 14 residues. Trimming cost V 3 bases and J 5 bases, with 13 bases left between them. The CDR3 coding sequence is TGTGCCAGCAGTGATGGAGGGGGAACGGAGACCCAGTACTTC. It specifies CASSDGGGTETQYF.

This chain joins TRBV7-9 and TRBJ1-1; D is unclear. The germline V and J ends were trimmed by 1 base and 8 bases, with 11 bases remaining between them. The CDR3 covers 13 residues. Germline V gene lookup returns CDR1 SEHNR and CDR2 FQNEAQ (reference sequence). CDR3 in amino acids: CASSLGGVGEAFF. CDR3 DNA sequence: TGTGCCAGCAGCTTAGGTGGGGTTGGGGAAGCTTTCTTT.

The chain has TRBV4-1 and TRBJ2-1, with D uncertain. The CDR3 extends over 14 amino acids. Between the trimmed V and J ends, which lost 4 bases and 4 bases, there was a span of 11 bases. CDR1 and CDR2 (germline): MGHRA, YSYEKL. This CDR3 is CASSRIGDYNEQFF. CDR3 nucleotides: TGCGCCAGCAGCCGTATAGGCGATTACAATGAGCAGTTCTTC.

This clone was observed a handful of times. The chain is built from TRBV7-3 and TRBJ1-6, with 9 positions matching TRBD1. This CDR3 comprises 15 residues. The trim removed 4 bases at V and 4 bases at J, leaving 2 bases unmatched. CDR1 and CDR2 (germline): SGHTA, FQGTGA. The CDR3: CASSSGQGYNSPLHF. CDR3 nucleotide sequence: TGTGCCAGCAGCTCTGGACAGGGGTATAATTCACCCCTCCACTTT. Supplemented by reference TRBV7-3 and TRBJ1-6, the full variable domain reads GAGVSQTPSNKVTEKGKYVELRCDPISGHTALYWYRQSLGQGPEFLIYFQGTGAADDSGLPNDRFFAVRPEGSVSTLKIQRTERGDSAVYLCASSSGQGYNSPLHFGNGTRLTVT.

The gene calls are TRBV7-2 and TRBJ1-5; the D is unclear. Trimming stripped 1 base from V and 4 bases from J, with 11 bases between. This CDR3 has 15 residues. Germline loops: CDR1 SGHTA, CDR2 FQGNSA. The CDR3 spells CASSLEAAGNQPQHF. DNA of the CDR3: TGTGCCAGCAGCTTAGAGGCGGCGGGAAATCAGCCCCAGCATTTT.

The V and J genes are TRBV5-6 and TRBJ2-2; 10 bases fit TRBD1. V was clipped by 2 bases and J by 4 bases; unmatched bases: 5. CDR3 length: 16 residues. The germline gives CDR1 SGHDT, CDR2 YYEEEE. As DNA, the CDR3 is TGTGCCAGCAGCTTTGGGACAGGGGATATCACCGGGGAGCTGTTTTTT. Protein: CASSFGTGDITGELFF.

V and J are TRBV6-6 and TRBJ2-6; D uncertain. Germline V gene lookup returns CDR1 MNHNY and CDR2 SVGAGI (reference sequence). The ends were cut back, 0 bases at V and 0 bases at J, with 3 bases in the middle. The CDR3 totals 15 residues. The CDR3 DNA is TGTGCCAGCAGTTACTCCTTCTCTGGGGCCAACGTCCTGACTTTC. This translates into CASSYSFSGANVLTF.

This clone was observed a few times. The chain links TRBV7-3 to TRBJ1-5; D is ambiguous. V lost 5 bases and J 3 bases, leaving 8 bases between the germline ends. Germline assignment: CDR1 SGHTA and CDR2 FQGTGA. The CDR3 covers 13 residues. The CDR3 bases are TGTGCCAGCAGCCCGGTCCCCAATCAGCCCCAGCATTTT. As protein: CASSPVPNQPQHF.

This clone was picked up a small number of times. The DNA of the CDR3 is TGTGCCAGCAGCGGGGGAGGGACGAGGGGCACAGATACGCAGTATTTT. This translates into CASSGGGTRGTDTQYF. The rearrangement joins TRBV5-4 to TRBJ2-3; 7 nucleotides align to TRBD2. CDR3 size: 16 residues. Looked up from germline, CDR1 is SGHNT and CDR2 is YYREEE (reference sequence). V gave up 4 bases and J gave up 1 base; unmatched junction bases: 9. Full variable domain (rest looked up from reference TRBV5-4 and TRBJ2-3): ETGVTQSPTHLIKTRGQQVTLRCSSQSGHNTVSWYQQALGQGPQFIFQYYREEENGRGNFPPRFSGLQFPNYSSELNVNALELDDSALYLCASSGGGTRGTDTQYFGPGTRLTVL.

The V gene is TRBV7-9, the J gene TRBJ2-3; either TRBD1 or TRBD2 may supply D (5 bases each). The V gene lost 1 base and the J gene lost 2 bases, with 13 bases spanning the gap. CDR1 is SEHNR and CDR2 is FQNEAQ in the germline V gene (reference sequence). This CDR3 has 16 amino acids. In DNA form, the CDR3 reads TGTGCCAGCAGCTTAGGAGAGGGGCGATACACAGATACGCAGTATTTT. Residues: CASSLGEGRYTDTQYF.

The chain couples TRBV19 to TRBJ2-7, with D perhaps TRBD1 (5 bases). The CDR3 runs 16 residues. Trimming shortened V by 2 bases and J by 2 bases, and 16 bases separated the two germline ends. Germline-derived CDR1 and CDR2 are LNHDA and SQIVND (reference sequence). CDR3 DNA sequence: TGTGCCAGTAGTATATTATCGGGCAGGGCTACCTACGAGCAGTACTTC. It yields the protein CASSILSGRATYEQYF. The variable domain in full, completed from reference TRBV19 and TRBJ2-7, reads DGGITQSPKYLFRKEGQNVTLSCEQNLNHDAMYWYRQDPGQGLRLIYYSQIVNDFQKGDIAEGYSVSREKKESFPLTVTSAQKNPTAFYLCASSILSGRATYEQYFGPGTRLTVT.

The V gene is TRBV11-2, the J gene TRBJ2-7; D is unclear. The CDR3 is 14 residues long. From germline, CDR1 is SGHAT and CDR2 FQNNGV. Deletions cut 4 bases from V and 4 bases from J, with 14 bases between. CDR3 region: CASSYQEIMYEQYF. The CDR3 bases are TGTGCCAGCAGCTATCAGGAGATCATGTACGAGCAGTACTTC.